This is a list of T cell receptor beta chains from one sample in a study of PD-L1 blockade in urothelial cancer. Repertoires were generated with immunoSEQ multiplex PCR, while TCRdb's copy carries only in-frame clones and drops some. The data show under 70,000 clones, about nine tenths seen once. The source was PBMCs, collected around atezolizumab (anti-PD-L1) treatment. These receptors were obtained from a man aged 55 to 70 with urothelial cancer. CDR3s include the opening cysteine and the closing phenylalanine or tryptophan. The D gene is left open where the match is weak. Only part of the rows carry a size: once, few, many, or a class if the clone is expanded.

TRBD2 - TRBJ2-2 TRBV19 CASRSLLGLGAGSRYTGELFF TGTGCCAGTAGGAGCCTTTTGGGGCTTGGAGCGGGATCGCGTTACACCGGGGAGCTGTTTTTT
- - TRBJ1-4 TRBV12-5 CASGLEGVHHEKLFF TGTGCTAGTGGTTTGGAAGGGGTGCACCATGAAAAACTGTTTTTT
TRBD1 - TRBJ2-7 TRBV28 CAISESQDRGHEQYF TGTGCCATCAGTGAGTCCCAGGACAGGGGGCACGAGCAGTACTTC
TRBD1 - TRBJ1-2 TRBV19 CASSMAGGSGYTF TGTGCCAGTAGTATGGCAGGGGGCTCTGGCTACACCTTC
TRBD1 - TRBJ1-5 TRBV15 CATSREQGFDQPQHF TGTGCCACCAGCAGAGAACAGGGGTTCGATCAGCCCCAGCATTTT
- once TRBJ1-6 TRBV5-8 CASSRGQWRSPLHF TGTGCCAGCAGCCGTGGACAGTGGCGTTCACCCCTCCACTTT
TRBD1 - TRBJ2-2 TRBV7-7 CASSSRTGVNTGELFF TGTGCTAGCAGCTCGCGGACAGGAGTAAACACCGGGGAGCTGTTTTTT
- - TRBJ2-1 TRBV29-1 CSVGVTSYNEQFF TGCAGCGTCGGGGTGACGTCTTACAATGAGCAGTTCTTC
- - TRBJ2-5 TRBV30 CAWSVTALGETQYF TGTGCCTGGAGTGTAACGGCCCTCGGGGAGACCCAGTACTTC
TRBD2 - TRBJ2-3 TRBV4-3 CASSQEGTSGSPDTQYF TGCGCCAGCAGCCAAGAGGGGACTAGCGGGAGCCCAGATACGCAGTATTTT
- - TRBJ2-2 TRBV27 CASSPDWNTGELFF TGTGCCAGCAGCCCGGACTGGAACACCGGGGAGCTGTTTTTT
- once TRBJ1-4 TRBV28 CASTDTGATNEKLFF TGTGCCAGCACGGACACCGGTGCAACTAATGAAAAACTGTTTTTT
TRBD1 - TRBJ2-7 TRBV2 CASSHGQGLNYEQYF TGTGCCAGCAGTCACGGACAGGGCCTTAACTACGAGCAGTACTTC
TRBD2 - TRBJ2-7 TRBV7-2 CASSLVAGGAYEQYF TGTGCCAGCAGCTTAGTAGCGGGCGGCGCCTACGAGCAGTACTTC
TRBD1 - TRBJ1-2 TRBV19 CASSISRPGGGGYGYTF TGTGCCAGTAGTATTTCCCGCCCGGGAGGGGGCGGCTATGGCTACACCTTC
TRBD1 - TRBJ2-1 TRBV4-1 CASSPVRDRYNEQFF TGCGCCAGCAGCCCCGTCCGGGACAGATACAATGAGCAGTTCTTC
- - TRBJ2-3 TRBV27 CASRDYVTDTQYF TGTGCCAGCAGGGACTATGTAACAGATACGCAGTATTTT
TRBD1 - TRBJ1-4 TRBV30 CAWSVRQGGYEKLFF TGTGCCTGGAGTGTACGACAGGGAGGATATGAAAAACTGTTTTTT
- few TRBJ1-5 TRBV7-2 CASSPPSQPQHF TGTGCCAGCAGCCCTCCGAGTCAACCCCAGCATTTT
- - TRBJ2-2 TRBV7-2 CASSLVSGTGELFF TGTGCCAGCAGCTTAGTGAGCGGGACCGGGGAGCTGTTTTTT
TRBD1 - TRBJ2-5 TRBV2 CASGGQGARGETQYF TGTGCCAGCGGGGGACAGGGGGCGAGGGGCGAGACCCAGTACTTC
- - TRBJ2-1 TRBV27 CASSQAGNEQFF TGTGCCAGCTCCCAGGCCGGCAATGAGCAGTTCTTC
- - TRBJ2-5 TRBV11-3 CASSLSSGLETQYF TGTGCCAGCAGCTTGTCATCAGGGCTGGAGACCCAGTACTTC
- - TRBJ2-7 TRBV14 CASSQGYHSYEQYF TGTGCCAGCAGCCAAGGCTATCACAGCTACGAGCAGTACTTC
- - TRBJ1-4 TRBV18 CASSEQVATNEKLFF TGTGCCAGCTCGGAACAGGTTGCAACTAATGAAAAACTGTTTTTT
- - TRBJ2-1 TRBV7-9 CASTSRGTAYNEQFF TGTGCCAGCACGTCACGAGGGACTGCCTACAATGAGCAGTTCTTC